A selection of T cell receptor beta chains follows, all from one sample in a study of shared clonotypes between healthy human individuals. Data came from immunoSEQ multiplex PCR; TCRdb stores just in-frame clones and leaves some out. The sample shows 1,400,000 or so clones, just under 99% of them seen only once. The sample was naive CD4+ T cells sorted from blood. The source is a man aged 25-40 years in good health. The CDR3 runs from the conserved cysteine through the conserved F or W. The D gene is left open where the match is weak. Expanded clones get a size class; other rows say once, few or many, or leave the size out.

>TRBJ2-5|-|-|TRBV13
TGTGCCAGCGGGGGTTCTTACCAAGAGACCCAGTACTTC
CASGGSYQETQYF
>TRBJ2-1|-|-|TRBV7-8
TGTGCCAGCAGCTTAGTCCGGGACCCCTACAATGAGCAGTTCTTC
CASSLVRDPYNEQFF
>TRBJ2-1|TRBD1|-|TRBV25-1
TGTGCCAGCAGTGTTATCGGGACAGGGGCGTACAATGAGCAGTTCTTC
CASSVIGTGAYNEQFF
>TRBJ2-1|-|-|TRBV30
TGTGCCTGGAGTGTAGGAGGAGTCCGGGATGAGCAGTTCTTC
CAWSVGGVRDEQFF
>TRBJ2-1|-|-|TRBV9
TGTGCCAGCAGCGTAGGATGGCGGAAATCAAACCCTAGCTCCTACAATGAGCAGTTCTTC
CASSVGWRKSNPSSYNEQFF
>TRBJ2-1|TRBD2|-|TRBV6-6
TGTGCCAGCAGTGACCTGACTAGCTTCCATGAGCAGTTCTTC
CASSDLTSFHEQFF
>TRBJ1-5|TRBD1|-|TRBV5-6
TGTGCCAGCAGCTTCTACAGGGGGCTGAGCAATCAGCCCCAGCATTTT
CASSFYRGLSNQPQHF
>TRBJ2-2|-|-|TRBV10-3
TGTGCCATCAGTGGGGGGGTCGGGGAGCTGTTTTTT
CAISGGVGELFF
>TRBJ2-1|-|-|TRBV11-2
TGTGCCAGCAGCTTTGAGGGGGGGTCCTACAATGAGCAGTTCTTC
CASSFEGGSYNEQFF
>TRBJ2-3|TRBD2|-|TRBV18
TGTGCCAGCTCACCAGGGACTAGCGGGAGGCCCACAGATACGCAGTATTTT
CASSPGTSGRPTDTQYF
>TRBJ2-1|TRBD2|-|TRBV7-2
TGTGCCAGCAGCCGGAGCGGGATGGGCTACAATGAGCAGTTCTTC
CASSRSGMGYNEQFF
>TRBJ1-3|-|-|TRBV5-1
TGCGCCAGCACCTCCGGTACGGGAGGAAACACCATATATTTT
CASTSGTGGNTIYF
>TRBJ2-7|TRBD2|-|TRBV5-1
TGCGCCAGCAGCGTTAGCGGGAGTAGCTACGAGCAGTACTTC
CASSVSGSSYEQYF
>TRBJ2-1|TRBD2|-|TRBV28
TGTGCCAGCAGTCCCCCTCTCCTAGCGGGAGGTCGGAATGAGCAGTTCTTC
CASSPPLLAGGRNEQFF
>TRBJ2-1|-|-|TRBV30
TGTGCCTGGAGTCGCGGGACACCCTCCTACAATGAGCAGTTCTTC
CAWSRGTPSYNEQFF
>TRBJ2-1|TRBD2|-|TRBV9
TGTGCCAGCAGCCCGCGACTAGCGGGAGGGCAGGGTGAGCAGTTCTTC
CASSPRLAGGQGEQFF
>TRBJ2-2|TRBD2|once|TRBV7-6
TGTGCCAGCAGCTTAGCGCTAGCGGGGGGAACGAACACCGGGGAGCTGTTTTTT
CASSLALAGGTNTGELFF
>TRBJ2-7|-|-|TRBV5-5
TGTGCCAGCAGCTTGGGTCGGCCTGGCGAGCAGTACTTC
CASSLGRPGEQYF
>TRBJ2-7|TRBD2|-|TRBV10-3
TGTGCCATCAAAGCGGGACTCAACTACGAGCAGTACTTC
CAIKAGLNYEQYF
>TRBJ2-3|-|-|TRBV2
TGTGCCAGCAGCAGGGGTAAAGTAGATACGCAGTATTTT
CASSRGKVDTQYF
>TRBJ2-1|-|-|TRBV9
TGTGCCAGCAGCGTAGCTTGGGGCCCCTACAATGAGCAGTTCTTC
CASSVAWGPYNEQFF
>TRBJ2-7|TRBD1|-|TRBV5-4
TGTGCCAGCAGCACCGGACAGGGGCGGATCTACGAGCAGTACTTC
CASSTGQGRIYEQYF
>TRBJ2-2|TRBD2|-|TRBV5-1
TGCGCCAGCAGCTTGGGACTAGCGGGAGGATTCGGGGAGCTGTTTTTT
CASSLGLAGGFGELFF
>TRBJ2-1|TRBD2|-|TRBV7-9
TGTGCCAGCAGCTTTCTGACTAGCGGGACTCGATACAATGAGCAGTTCTTC
CASSFLTSGTRYNEQFF
>TRBJ1-5|-|-|TRBV6-5
TGTGCCAGCAGGAACAGGGAGCGGAATCAGCCCCAGCATTTT
CASRNRERNQPQHF
>TRBJ2-5|TRBD1|-|TRBV6-5
TGTGCCAGCAGTCGACAGGGGGCCGGAGAGACCCAGTACTTC
CASSRQGAGETQYF
>TRBJ1-5|TRBD1|-|TRBV5-5
TGTGCCAGCAGCCAGGGGGGAGACCAGCCCCAGCATTTT
CASSQGGDQPQHF
>TRBJ1-1|-|once|TRBV7-8
TGTGCCAGCAGCTTAACAACGGCCACTGAAGCTTTCTTT
CASSLTTATEAFF
>TRBJ2-2|-|-|TRBV7-2
TGTGCCAGCAGCCCTTATTTCACCGGGGAGCTGTTTTTT
CASSPYFTGELFF
>TRBJ1-5|-|-|TRBV10-3
TGTGCCAATCAGGACGGGCCAGGCCAGCCCCAGCATTTT
CANQDGPGQPQHF
>TRBJ2-7|TRBD2|-|TRBV14
TGTGCCAGCAGCCAAGAGGGACTAGTAACCCCATACGAGCAGTACTTC
CASSQEGLVTPYEQYF
>TRBJ2-7|TRBD2|-|TRBV4-3
TGCGCCAGCAGCCTCATTAATGGACTAGCGGGAGATTACGAGCAGTACTTC
CASSLINGLAGDYEQYF
>TRBJ2-7|-|-|TRBV27
TGTGCCAGCAGTAAAGCCGGGATTCCCTTCGAGCAGTACTTC
CASSKAGIPFEQYF
>TRBJ2-7|-|-|TRBV5-1
TGCGCCAGCAGCTTGGGACAGGCGAACTCCTACGAGCAGTACTTC
CASSLGQANSYEQYF
>TRBJ2-3|-|-|TRBV27
TGTGCCAGCAGGCTCTCTAGCACAGATACGCAGTATTTT
CASRLSSTDTQYF
>TRBJ1-5|-|once|TRBV7-2
TGTGCCAGCAGCTTAATGGGGGGTGGGAGCAATCAGCCCCAGCATTTT
CASSLMGGGSNQPQHF
>TRBJ2-7|TRBD1|-|TRBV6-1
TGTGCCAGCAGTGGGGGGAGACAGGGAAGCTCCTACGAGCAGTACTTC
CASSGGRQGSSYEQYF
>TRBJ1-2|-|-|TRBV6-5
TGTGCCAGCAGTGAGCGCGGAGGAGTTATGAGCTACACCTTC
CASSERGGVMSYTF
>TRBJ1-2|-|-|TRBV6-5
TGTGCCAGCAGTTCCCTACCGGGACAATACTATGGCTACACCTTC
CASSSLPGQYYGYTF
>TRBJ2-7|-|-|TRBV9
TGTGCCAGCAGCCTACGGGACAAGCAGTACTTC
CASSLRDKQYF
>TRBJ2-3|-|-|TRBV5-1
TGCGCCAGCAGTCCCCCGGGGAGGAGCACAGATACGCAGTATTTT
CASSPPGRSTDTQYF
>TRBJ1-5|-|-|TRBV5-5
TGTGCCAGCAGCCTGGCCTCAGGAATGGATAGCAATCAGCCCCAGCATTTT
CASSLASGMDSNQPQHF
>TRBJ2-3|-|-|TRBV2
TGTGCCAGCAGGCGGGCAGGGGGCACAGATACGCAGTATTTT
CASRRAGGTDTQYF
>TRBJ1-1|-|-|TRBV5-4
TGTGCCAGCAGCTCCCGGGAAGGGAGTATCACTGAAGCTTTCTTT
CASSSREGSITEAFF
>TRBJ2-5|TRBD1|-|TRBV6-1
TGTGCCAGCGCAAGACAGGGGGATATGGGAACCCAGTACTTC
CASARQGDMGTQYF
>TRBJ2-2|-|-|TRBV7-6
TGTGCCAGCCAACACAGGACCACCGGGGAGCTGTTTTTT
CASQHRTTGELFF
>TRBJ2-1|-|-|TRBV28
TGTGCCAGCAGTCAAATAGGCCATGTCTTC
CASSQIGHVF
>TRBJ1-5|TRBD1|-|TRBV28
TGTGCCAGCACCGCATCAGGGGGCGCGGTTCAGCCCCAGCATTTT
CASTASGGAVQPQHF
>TRBJ2-5|-|-|TRBV7-8
TGTGCCAGCAGCCCGACAACGGAGACCCAGTACTTC
CASSPTTETQYF
>TRBJ2-2|-|-|TRBV6-1
TGTGCCAGCAACCCGGCAGGTGTGAACACCGGGGAGCTGTTTTTT
CASNPAGVNTGELFF
>TRBJ2-2|-|-|TRBV15
TGTGCCACCAGCACCGGGACACTGAACACCGGGGAGCTGTTTTTT
CATSTGTLNTGELFF
>TRBJ1-1|-|-|TRBV5-1
TGCGCCAGCAGCCCGAGTTCAAGGGGGTGGTACACTGAAGCTTTCTTT
CASSPSSRGWYTEAFF
>TRBJ2-1|-|-|TRBV9
TGTGCCAGCAGCGTAGCACCGGGAGTGAGTTACAATGAGCAGTTCTTC
CASSVAPGVSYNEQFF
>TRBJ2-1|TRBD2|-|TRBV27
TGTGCCAGCAGTTTATTTACTAGCGGGAGTCTTGACGATGAGCAGTTCTTC
CASSLFTSGSLDDEQFF
>TRBJ2-3|TRBD1|once|TRBV10-3
TGTGCCATCAGTATTTGGGACAGTTCGGATACGCAGTATTTT
CAISIWDSSDTQYF
>TRBJ2-7|TRBD1|-|TRBV7-9
TGTGCCAGCAGCTTAGAAGATCGGACAGGGGGCTACGAGCAGTACTTC
CASSLEDRTGGYEQYF
>TRBJ2-1|-|-|TRBV6-5
TGTGCCAGCAGTTACTTGGAGGGGCAGTTCTTC
CASSYLEGQFF
>TRBJ1-1|-|-|TRBV18
TGTGCCAGCTCACCACGTCCCCAAGGGGTGAACACTGAAGCTTTCTTT
CASSPRPQGVNTEAFF
>TRBJ2-5|-|-|TRBV5-1
TGCGCCAGCAGCTTGGAGGGCGGTGAGACCCAGTACTTC
CASSLEGGETQYF
>TRBJ1-2|-|-|TRBV6-5
TGTGCCAGCAGTCCACTGTGGGACTATGGCTACACCTTC
CASSPLWDYGYTF